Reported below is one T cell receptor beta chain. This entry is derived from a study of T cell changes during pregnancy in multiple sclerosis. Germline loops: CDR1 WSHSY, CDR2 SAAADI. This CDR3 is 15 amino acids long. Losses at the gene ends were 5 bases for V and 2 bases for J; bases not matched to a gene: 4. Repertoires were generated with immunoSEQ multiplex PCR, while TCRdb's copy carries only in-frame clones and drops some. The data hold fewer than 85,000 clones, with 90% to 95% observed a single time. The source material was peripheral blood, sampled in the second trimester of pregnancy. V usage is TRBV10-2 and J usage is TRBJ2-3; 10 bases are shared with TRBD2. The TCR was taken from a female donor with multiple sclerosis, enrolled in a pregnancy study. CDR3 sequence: CASSKTSGFTDTQYF. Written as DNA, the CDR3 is TGCGCCAGCAGTAAGACTAGCGGGTTCACAGATACGCAGTATTTT.